This TCR beta chain emerged from a study of tumor and adjacent non-tumor tissue in lung cancer. Looking at the study overall: The cohort had 12 adenocarcinoma, 2 squamous cell and 1 small cell patients. Findings of the study overall: Top 100 clones took a larger repertoire share in normal lung. TCR diversity was significantly greater in tumor than normal lung tissue. Tumor TCR diversity, when higher, was linked to shorter survival.

With regard to this clonotype: The antigen is not known.

The template was RNA from unsorted bulk tissue. Three rounds of nested PCR, following a modified ARM-PCR protocol, produced the TCRbeta library. TCRdb reanalysed the multiplex PCR reads using MiXCR and keeps one entry per CDR3 protein. The repertoire includes about 120,000 distinct CDR3 sequences, approximately 66% of them detected once, and roughly 13% sits in the top ten. The sequenced sample consisted of lung tumor tissue. This clonotype was obtained from a man aged 25 to 45 with non-small cell lung cancer.

CDR3 loop: CSASGLAAYEQYF. As DNA, the CDR3 is TGCAGTGCTTCGGGACTAGCGGCCTACGAGCAGTACTTC. The chain uses TRBV20-1 and TRBJ2-7; TRBD2 matches at 11 bases. The V and J ends lost 5 bases and 2 bases, in that order; junction bases with no gene match: 2. The germline V gene encodes CDR1 DFQATT and CDR2 SNEGSKA (reference sequence). The CDR3 extends over 13 amino acids.